This T cell receptor (beta chain) was identified in a study of PD-1 blockade in classical Hodgkin lymphoma. Study-wide results and limits: Patients newly diagnosed and complete responders had comparable baseline diversity. Causes of the repertoire differences remain undefined, possibly disease activity or prior therapy.

The time point was: cycle 4 day 1 (C4D1), after 6 weeks of nivolumab. All trial patients relapsed after autologous stem cell transplantation. After thawing, PBMCs were subjected to magnetic negative selection to isolate CD8+ T cells. In regard to this clone: Its antigen is undetermined.

Libraries were prepared by immunoSEQ multiplex PCR; TCRdb keeps only in-frame clonotypes and omits some of them. The sample gives roughly 19,000 clones, 88% of which show up once; roughly 5% is in the top ten. V was clipped by 0 bases and J by 5 bases; unmatched bases: 3. The V gene's germline CDR1 is SGHVS and CDR2 FQNEAQ. The CDR3 extends over 15 amino acids. The rearrangement links TRBV7-8 to TRBJ1-2; TRBD1 agrees at 10 bases. Sample: CD8+ T cells from blood, taken before the fourth cycle of nivolumab. The source of this sequence is a human donor with classical Hodgkin lymphoma. Here the CDR3 reads CASSLAGQGKYGYTF. The CDR3 DNA reads TGTGCCAGCAGCTTAGCGGGACAGGGGAAATATGGCTACACCTTC. Filled out from reference TRBV7-8 and TRBJ1-2, the complete variable domain reads GAGVSQSPRYKVAKRGQDVALRCDPISGHVSLFWYQQALGQGPEFLTYFQNEAQLDKSGLPSDRFFAERPEGSVSTLKIQRTQQEDSAVYLCASSLAGQGKYGYTFGSGTRLTVV.